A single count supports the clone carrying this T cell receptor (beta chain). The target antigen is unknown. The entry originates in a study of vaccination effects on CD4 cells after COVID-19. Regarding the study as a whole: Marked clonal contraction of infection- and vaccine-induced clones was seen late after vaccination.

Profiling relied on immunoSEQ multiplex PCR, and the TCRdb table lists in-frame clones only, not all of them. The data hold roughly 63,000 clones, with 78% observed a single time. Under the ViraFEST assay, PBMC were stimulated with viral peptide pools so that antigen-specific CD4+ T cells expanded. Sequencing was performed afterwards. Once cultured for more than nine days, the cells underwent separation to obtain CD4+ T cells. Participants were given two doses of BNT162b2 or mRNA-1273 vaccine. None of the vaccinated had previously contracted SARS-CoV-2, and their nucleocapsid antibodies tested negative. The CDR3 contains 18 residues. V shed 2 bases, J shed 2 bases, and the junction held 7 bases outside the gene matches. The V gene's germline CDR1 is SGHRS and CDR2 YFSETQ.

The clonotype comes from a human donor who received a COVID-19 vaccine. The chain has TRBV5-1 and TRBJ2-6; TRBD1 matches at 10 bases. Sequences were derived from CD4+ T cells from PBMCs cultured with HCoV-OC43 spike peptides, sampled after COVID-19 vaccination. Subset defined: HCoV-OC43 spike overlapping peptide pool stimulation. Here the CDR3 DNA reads TGCGCCAGCAGCTTCGCGGGACAGGGGTCCCCTGGGGCCAACGTCCTGACTTTC. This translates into CASSFAGQGSPGANVLTF.